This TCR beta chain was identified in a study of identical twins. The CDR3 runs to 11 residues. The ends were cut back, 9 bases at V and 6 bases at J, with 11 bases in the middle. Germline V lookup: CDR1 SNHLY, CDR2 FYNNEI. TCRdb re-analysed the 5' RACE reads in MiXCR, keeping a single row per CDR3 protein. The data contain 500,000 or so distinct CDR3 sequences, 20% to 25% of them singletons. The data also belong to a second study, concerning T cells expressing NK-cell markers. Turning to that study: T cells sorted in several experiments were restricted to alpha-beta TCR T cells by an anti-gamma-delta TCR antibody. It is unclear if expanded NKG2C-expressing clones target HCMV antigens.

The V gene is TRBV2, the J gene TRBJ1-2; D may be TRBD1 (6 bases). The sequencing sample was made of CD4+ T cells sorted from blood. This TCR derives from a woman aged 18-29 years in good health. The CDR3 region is CASWGTNGYTF. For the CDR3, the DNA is TGTGCCAGTTGGGGGACAAATGGCTACACCTTC.